These 8 T cell receptor beta chains share one sample of origin, sequenced in a study of T cell changes during pregnancy in multiple sclerosis. Sequenced by immunoSEQ multiplex PCR; TCRdb stores in-frame clones only, minus some. Seen here are over 35,000 clones, 91% observed once, and the top ten hold around 0.45%. Source: CD4+ T cells from peripheral blood mononuclear cells, taken in the second trimester of pregnancy. Source of these receptors: a female donor in good health, enrolled as a control in a pregnancy study.

This chain uses TRBV27 with TRBJ2-2, with 13 nucleotides matching TRBD2. Germline-derived CDR1 and CDR2 are MNHEY and SMNVEV (reference sequence). Trimming at V came to 10 bases and at J to 4 bases, leaving 3 bases not matched to a gene. CDR3 length equals 14 residues. CDR3 nucleotides: TGTGCCACCAGGACTAGCGGGGGCACCGGGGAGCTGTTTTTT. Translation: CATRTSGGTGELFF.

This chain links TRBV9 with TRBJ2-6; D might be TRBD2 (6 bases). The CDR3 has 17 residues. CDR1 is SGDLS and CDR2 is YYNGEE in the germline V gene. V lost 0 bases and J 0 bases, leaving 10 bases between the germline ends. The CDR3 DNA follows: TGTGCCAGCAGCGTAGGCGGGATCAGCTCTGGGGCCAACGTCCTGACTTTC. As protein: CASSVGGISSGANVLTF.

The chain uses TRBV4-2 and TRBJ2-1; TRBD1 aligns across 10 bases. The CDR3 sequence is 19 residues long. Germline assignment: CDR1 LGHNA and CDR2 YNFKEQ. Losses at the gene ends were 0 bases for V and 6 bases for J; bases not matched to a gene: 14. The CDR3 DNA sequence: TGTGCCAGCAGCCAAGACATAAGATGGGGACAGGGGTCCCCCAATGAGCAGTTCTTC. Amino acid sequence: CASSQDIRWGQGSPNEQFF.

The chain couples TRBV5-1 to TRBJ2-7; maybe TRBD1 (6 bases). V was shortened by 6 bases and J by 0 bases, with 13 bases between the two germline ends. The CDR3 runs to 14 residues. Germline assignment: CDR1 SGHRS and CDR2 YFSETQ. The CDR3 DNA reads as TGCGCCAGCACCCCGACAGGCTTCTCCTACGAGCAGTACTTC. It specifies CASTPTGFSYEQYF.

The CDR3 sequence: CASSQAPGETQYF. The CDR3 DNA follows: TGCGCCAGCAGCCAGGCTCCGGGAGAGACCCAGTACTTC. The V gene is TRBV4-1, the J gene TRBJ2-5; D uncertain. The CDR3 is 13 residues long. Looked up from germline, CDR1 is MGHRA and CDR2 is YSYEKL. Trimming shortened V by 3 bases and J by 4 bases, and 9 bases separated the two germline ends.

The J gene is TRBJ2-1, the V gene TRBV27; D perhaps matches TRBD2 (6 bases). This CDR3 is built from 16 residues. Germline values: CDR1 MNHEY, CDR2 SMNVEV (reference sequence). V was cut by 9 bases and J by 0 bases, with 18 bases left in between. The CDR3 DNA reads TGTGCCAGTCTACTACATAGCGGCAGCTCCTACAATGAGCAGTTCTTC. Its translation: CASLLHSGSSYNEQFF.

This rearrangement joins TRBV11-2 to TRBJ1-3; 7 bases align to TRBD1. CDR1 SGHAT and CDR2 FQNNGV come from the germline V gene. With 2 bases clipped from V and 3 bases from J, the junction kept 7 bases outside the gene matches. The CDR3 is 16 amino acids. CDR3 protein: CASSLLKGASGNTIYF. CDR3 coding DNA: TGTGCCAGCAGCTTATTAAAGGGGGCGAGTGGAAACACCATATATTTT.

The V call is TRBV10-3, the J call TRBJ1-1, with 8 bases lining up with TRBD1. With V trimmed by 2 bases and J by 0 bases, 8 bases remained unmatched. CDR3 size: 17 residues. Germline V lookup: CDR1 ENHRY, CDR2 SYGVKD. The CDR3 DNA reads TGTGCCATCAGTGAGGCCCTACGGACAGGGATGAACACTGAAGCTTTCTTT. Its protein product is CAISEALRTGMNTEAFF.